This T cell receptor (beta chain) was identified in a study of T cell responses to AZD1222 COVID-19 vaccine. Per germline, CDR1 ENHRY and CDR2 SYGVKD. The V end was cut by 8 bases, the J end by 1 base, with 11 bases between. This CDR3 is 13 amino acids long. General study points: Vaccine-associated CD4 TCRs ranged over spike, dominating at 160-218 and 743-854. After two AZD1222 doses, spike-specific TCR breadth and depth rose versus day 0.

This clone occurred once. Its antigen remains unknown. This table comes from immunoSEQ multiplex PCR, and its TCRdb copy is limited to in-frame clones, with some not included. The profile shows 80,000 to 100,000 clones, approximately 92% of them singletons. The chain uses TRBV10-3 and TRBJ1-1; D is perhaps TRBD1 (5 bases). This specimen consisted of peripheral blood, obtained 28 days after the second AZD1222 dose. This TCR was recovered from an adult who received the AZD1222 COVID-19 vaccine. The CDR3, as DNA: TGTGCCATCGGCTCAGGGAGGAACACTGAAGCTTTCTTT. This gives the protein CAIGSGRNTEAFF.